This is a list of T cell receptor beta chains from one sample in a study of blood T cell repertoires in COVID-19. Using immunoSEQ multiplex PCR, the repertoire was profiled, and TCRdb retains in-frame clones only, with some absent. This table holds about 92,000 clones, over 60% found once. The sample taken for sequencing was peripheral blood. The source of these receptors is a man aged 45-65 years who had recovered from COVID-19. CDR3s include the opening cysteine and the closing phenylalanine or tryptophan. The order of the fields is CDR3 DNA, CDR3 protein, clone size, J gene, D gene, V gene. D genes are given only for firm matches. A clone size is listed for some rows: how often the clone was seen (once, few, many), or a class if it is expanded.

TGTGCCAGCACTCCGGACAGGGGAAATTATGGCTACACCTTC | CASTPDRGNYGYTF | few | TRBJ1-2 | TRBD1 | TRBV6-5
TGTGCCAGCAGCCTCCGACTTACAGATACGCAGTATTTT | CASSLRLTDTQYF | NA | TRBJ2-3 | NA | TRBV14
TGTGCCAGCAGCTTGAACCTCAGGACAGGGTCGTCCTACAATGAGCAGTTCTTC | CASSLNLRTGSSYNEQFF | few | TRBJ2-1 | TRBD1 | TRBV5-4
TGTGCCAGCAGCTTAGCAGCGGGCGGAGAGACCCAGTACTTC | CASSLAAGGETQYF | NA | TRBJ2-5 | NA | TRBV7-7
TGTGCCAGTACTAGTCCTGCCGGGGAGCTGTTTTTT | CASTSPAGELFF | NA | TRBJ2-2 | NA | TRBV6-4
TGTGCCATCAGTCACTGGACAGGACAGGATACGCAGTATTTT | CAISHWTGQDTQYF | NA | TRBJ2-3 | TRBD1 | TRBV10-3
TGTGCCAGTAGTATAGGAGGACAGAGCAATCAGCCCCAGCATTTT | CASSIGGQSNQPQHF | NA | TRBJ1-5 | NA | TRBV19
TGTGCCACTAACACAGGGGCTAACTCTGGGGCCAACGTCCTGACTTTC | CATNTGANSGANVLTF | NA | TRBJ2-6 | TRBD1 | TRBV19
TGCGCCAGCAGCCAACGATCAGGGGCTGAAGCTTTCTTT | CASSQRSGAEAFF | NA | TRBJ1-1 | NA | TRBV4-1
TGTGCCAGCACCTTGGGACTAGCGGACACAGATACGCAGTATTTT | CASTLGLADTDTQYF | NA | TRBJ2-3 | TRBD2 | TRBV7-2
TGTGCCAGCAGCCGGGACAGGGAAAGTGAGACCCAGTACTTC | CASSRDRESETQYF | NA | TRBJ2-5 | TRBD1 | TRBV7-9
TGTGCCAGCAGGACTCACGGAACAGGGGTCGAGCAGTACTTC | CASRTHGTGVEQYF | NA | TRBJ2-7 | TRBD1 | TRBV28
TGCGCCAGCAGCTCCGCCGGGACAGGGTATAATGACTACACCTTC | CASSSAGTGYNDYTF | few | TRBJ1-2 | TRBD1 | TRBV5-1
TGCGCCAGCAAGGCGGATTTCGGGGGGCTTACAGATACGCAGTATTTT | CASKADFGGLTDTQYF | few | TRBJ2-3 | NA | TRBV5-1
TGTGCCAGCAGTTCCATCGTACTCCGGAGCACAGATACGCAGTATTTT | CASSSIVLRSTDTQYF | NA | TRBJ2-3 | NA | TRBV27
TGTGCCGTGCGAGGGAAGGGGGTAGGGAACACTGAAGCTTTCTTT | CAVRGKGVGNTEAFF | NA | TRBJ1-1 | NA | TRBV10-3
TGTGCCAGCAGCCCAAGGACAGGGGCCGGGTACCAAGAGACCCAGTACTTC | CASSPRTGAGYQETQYF | NA | TRBJ2-5 | TRBD1 | TRBV7-2
TGTGCCAGTAAGAGCGGGGGCTACCAAGAGACCCAGTACTTC | CASKSGGYQETQYF | NA | TRBJ2-5 | TRBD2 | TRBV19
TGTGCCAGCAGCTTAGCGGGGACACGACTGGCCTATGGCTACACCTTC | CASSLAGTRLAYGYTF | once | TRBJ1-2 | NA | TRBV7-9
TGTGCCAGCAGCTTAACCCTAGCGGGGGAAGAGCAGTACTTC | CASSLTLAGEEQYF | NA | TRBJ2-7 | TRBD2 | TRBV7-2
TGTGCCTGGATAGGGGTTAGCGGGGCTCGGGAGCAGTACTTC | CAWIGVSGAREQYF | NA | TRBJ2-7 | TRBD2 | TRBV30
TGTGCCAGCAGTCCCGGGGGTAAGAATCAGCCCCAGCATTTT | CASSPGGKNQPQHF | NA | TRBJ1-5 | NA | TRBV25-1
TGTGCCAGCAGCAATAGAGTAGGCGGGAATGGTGAGCAGTTCTTC | CASSNRVGGNGEQFF | NA | TRBJ2-1 | NA | TRBV6-5
TGTGCCAGCAATCGCGGGGGTGCAACTAATGAAAAACTGTTTTTT | CASNRGGATNEKLFF | NA | TRBJ1-4 | NA | TRBV6-5
TGTGCCAGCAGCGGACAGTGGAACACTGAAGCTTTCTTT | CASSGQWNTEAFF | NA | TRBJ1-1 | NA | TRBV2
TGTGCCAGCAGCTCTTCAGGGCTCAATCAGCCCCAGCATTTT | CASSSSGLNQPQHF | NA | TRBJ1-5 | NA | TRBV7-9